The text below deals with one T cell receptor beta chain. The antigen remains unidentified. Germline CDR1 is MNHEY and CDR2 is SVGEGT. CDR3 length equals 13 residues. Trimming stripped 6 bases from V and 2 bases from J, with 9 bases between. TCRdb re-derived calls from the RT-PCR reads in MiXCR, one entry per CDR3 protein. Among 650,000 to 800,000 distinct CDR3 sequences listed, 18% were seen once. The record originates from a study of response to subunit inactivated influenza vaccine. Study-wide results and limits: Only a handful of new T cells, the authors suggested, are recruited with each seasonal influenza vaccination.

The TCR originated in a man aged 50-60 years who received an inactivated influenza vaccine. This specimen consisted of PBMCs from blood, obtained 4 to 6 days after vaccination. The rearrangement joins TRBV6-2 or TRBV6-3 to TRBJ2-3; D gene uncertain. This chain's CDR3 is CASRGTLTDTQYF. DNA for the CDR3: TGTGCCAGCAGGGGAACCCTCACAGATACGCAGTATTTT.